Shown below are 13 T cell receptor beta chains from a single sample sequenced in a study of lymphopenia after photon versus proton radiotherapy (dated by TCRdb to the late 2010s). The method behind the library was the immunoSEQ multiplex PCR assay. The table was pulled from immuneACCESS by TCRdb, which kept in-frame rearrangements only. Such tables lose some clones; where checked, under half of the loss comes from unresolved V genes, and the rest has no known cause. This sample holds about 25,000 clones; around four fifths were observed only once. Jointly, the top ten make up under 4.5% of the sample. The sample in question was peripheral blood, obtained from a patient treated with photon-based radiotherapy. These receptors all come from a woman aged 45 to 65 with pancreatic cancer.

The chain is built from TRBV5-1 and TRBJ1-2, with 7 bases fitting TRBD1. Per germline, CDR1 SGHRS and CDR2 YFSETQ. Losses at the gene ends were 7 bases for V and 7 bases for J; bases not matched to a gene: 13. The CDR3 runs 14 residues. CDR3 loop: CASDWGQGGAGYTF. The CDR3 bases are TGCGCCAGCGACTGGGGGCAGGGGGGTGCTGGCTACACCTTC.

Written as DNA, the CDR3 is TGTGCCAGTAGTGTCGACGGGAGCTCTGGAAACACCATATATTTT. It translates to CASSVDGSSGNTIYF. The chain joins TRBV19 to TRBJ1-3; D is unclear. The V end was cut by 5 bases, the J end by 0 bases, with 11 bases between. CDR3 length equals 15 residues. The germline CDR1 and CDR2 sequences are LNHDA and SQIVND (reference sequence).

This chain joins TRBV14 and TRBJ2-7; 8 bases match TRBD2. From germline, CDR1 is SGHDN and CDR2 FVKESK. J lost 6 bases, V lost 2 bases, and 6 bases had no gene match. This CDR3 has 14 residues. CDR3 coding DNA: TGTGCCAGCAGCCAATGGACTAGCACAGGCGAGCAGTACTTC. Translated, it gives CASSQWTSTGEQYF.

This chain joins TRBV5-4 and TRBJ2-5; perhaps TRBD2 as D (5 bases). The CDR3 runs 15 residues. V shed 3 bases and J shed 3 bases, with 15 bases lying between them. Germline-derived CDR1 and CDR2 are SGHNT and YYREEE (reference sequence). Written as DNA, the CDR3 is TGTGCCAGCAGCTGGACTTGGACTCCCGAAGAGACCCAGTACTTC. This gives the protein CASSWTWTPEETQYF.

The rearrangement links TRBV29-1 to TRBJ2-7; D may be TRBD2 (5 bases). The CDR3 loop spans 13 amino acids. V was cut by 5 bases and J by 4 bases, with 15 bases left in between. From germline, CDR1 is SQVTM and CDR2 ANQGSEA. DNA of the CDR3: TGCAGCGTTCTACTCCGGGCGGGTTACGAGCAGTACTTC. It specifies CSVLLRAGYEQYF.

This chain connects TRBV5-1 to TRBJ2-7; TRBD1 agrees at 10 bases. Germline CDR1 reads SGHRS; CDR2 reads YFSETQ. The CDR3 runs 19 residues. The trim removed 0 bases at V and 4 bases at J, leaving 16 bases unmatched. The CDR3 here is CASSLAVTGGTRASYEQYF. CDR3 DNA sequence: TGCGCCAGCAGCTTGGCTGTGACAGGGGGCACTCGGGCATCATACGAGCAGTACTTC. Full variable domain (remainder filled in from reference TRBV5-1 and TRBJ2-7): KAGVTQTPRYLIKTRGQQVTLSCSPISGHRSVSWYQQTPGQGLQFLFEYFSETQRNKGNFPGRFSGRQFSNSRSEMNVSTLELGDSALYLCASSLAVTGGTRASYEQYFGPGTRLTVT.

The rearrangement links TRBV4-1 to TRBJ1-1; TRBD1 aligns across 7 bases. The CDR3 spans 16 residues. Germline CDR1 reads MGHRA; CDR2 reads YSYEKL. Trimming took 1 base from V and 6 from J; bases not matched to a gene: 11. CDR3 protein: CASSQGLLQGVSEAFF. For the CDR3, the DNA is TGCGCCAGCAGCCAAGGCCTCCTTCAGGGGGTATCTGAAGCTTTCTTT.

The chain couples TRBV5-1 to TRBJ1-4; 11 nucleotides agree with TRBD1. This CDR3 comprises 15 residues. V lost 4 bases, J lost 8 bases, and 7 bases stayed unmatched. CDR1 and CDR2 from the germline V gene are SGHRS and YFSETQ. Here the CDR3 reads CASSRTGGAGEKLFF. The CDR3 DNA reads TGCGCCAGCAGCCGGACAGGGGGCGCTGGGGAAAAACTGTTTTTT.

The J gene is TRBJ2-7, the V gene TRBV28, with a weak D call TRBD2 (5 bases). The V gene's germline CDR1 is MDHEN and CDR2 SYDVKM. This CDR3 is built from 11 residues. Trimming left V 10 bases short and J 6 bases short, with 13 bases between. CDR3 protein: CATRGTPEQYF. The CDR3 nucleotides read TGTGCCACACGGGGAACCCCCGAGCAGTACTTC.

The sample holds one count of this clone. The genes are TRBV6-5 and TRBJ2-2, with D unclear. The CDR3 sequence is 12 residues long. Germline V gene sequence: CDR1 MNHEY, CDR2 SVGAGI. V lost 6 bases to trimming and J lost 5 bases, with 7 bases between them. Written as DNA, the CDR3 is TGTGCCAGCAGGAGCAGGACCGGGGAGCTGTTTTTT. This gives the protein CASRSRTGELFF.

The chain recombines TRBV5-4 with TRBJ2-5; 7 bases fit TRBD2. The V segment lost 0 bases and the J segment 14 bases; nucleotides outside the gene matches: 7. Germline V gene sequence: CDR1 SGHNT, CDR2 YYREEE (reference sequence). This CDR3 contains 12 residues. The CDR3 nucleotides are TGTGCCAGCAGCTTGGCCGGGGGGTGGATTTACTTC. Translated: CASSLAGGWIYF. Full variable domain (missing parts from reference TRBV5-4 and TRBJ2-5): ETGVTQSPTHLIKTRGQQVTLRCSSQSGHNTVSWYQQALGQGPQFIFQYYREEENGRGNFPPRFSGLQFPNYSSELNVNALELDDSALYLCASSLAGGWIYFGPGTRLLVL.

The rearrangement links TRBV2 to TRBJ2-7; 9 bases agree with TRBD2. CDR1 SNHLY and CDR2 FYNNEI come from the germline V gene. This CDR3 contains 15 residues. V shed 6 bases and J 0 bases; nucleotides not matched to a gene: 6. The CDR3: CASRGSGRPSYEQYF. The CDR3 DNA is TGTGCCAGCAGGGGTAGCGGGAGACCCTCCTACGAGCAGTACTTC.

V is TRBV6-6 and J is TRBJ1-2; D may be TRBD1 (5 bases). Per germline, CDR1 MNHNY and CDR2 SVGAGI (reference sequence). The ends were cut back, 0 bases at V and 5 bases at J, with 10 bases in the middle. CDR3 length: 14 amino acids. CDR3 DNA sequence: TGTGCCAGCAGTTACTCGGACAAGACGTATGGCTACACCTTC. Its protein is CASSYSDKTYGYTF.